Listed below are T cell receptor beta chains from one sample, sequenced in a study of cytomegalovirus exposure and HLA in healthy donors. Sequenced by immunoSEQ multiplex PCR; TCRdb stores in-frame clones only, minus some. The sample yields about 98,000 clones, more than 60% seen once. Sample: PBMCs. These receptors originate from a man aged 50-60 years in good health and CMV-seronegative. Each CDR3 is given with its conserved first and last residue. The order of the fields is clone size, J gene, D gene, V gene, CDR3 DNA, CDR3 protein. The D gene is left open where the match is weak. Expanded clones get a size class; other rows say once, few or many, or leave the size out.

abundance: NA
j_gene: TRBJ2-3
d_gene: TRBD1
v_gene: TRBV7-9
CDR3nt: TGTGCCAGCAGCTCCCCCCGGGACAGGGGGCGGGCAGATACGCAGTATTTT
CDR3aa: CASSSPRDRGRADTQYF

abundance: NA
j_gene: TRBJ1-3
d_gene: NA
v_gene: TRBV30
CDR3nt: TGTGCCTGGGGAGACAGGTCGGATGGAAACACCATATATTTT
CDR3aa: CAWGDRSDGNTIYF

abundance: NA
j_gene: TRBJ2-1
d_gene: TRBD2
v_gene: TRBV28
CDR3nt: TGTGCCAGCAGTTTTGGCCTCGTTATTAGCGGGGGGGCCTCCTACAATGAGCAGTTCTTC
CDR3aa: CASSFGLVISGGASYNEQFF

abundance: NA
j_gene: TRBJ2-3
d_gene: NA
v_gene: TRBV18
CDR3nt: TGTGCCAGCTCACCAACCCCGGGACAAAACACAGATACGCAGTATTTT
CDR3aa: CASSPTPGQNTDTQYF

abundance: NA
j_gene: TRBJ1-1
d_gene: TRBD1
v_gene: TRBV6-5
CDR3nt: TGTTCCAGCAGAACGGGACAGAAAGCTTTCTTT
CDR3aa: CSSRTGQKAFF

abundance: few
j_gene: TRBJ2-3
d_gene: TRBD2
v_gene: TRBV29-1
CDR3nt: TGCAGCGATCGGACTAGCGGAGATACGCAGTATTTT
CDR3aa: CSDRTSGDTQYF

abundance: NA
j_gene: TRBJ2-5
d_gene: TRBD2
v_gene: TRBV4-1
CDR3nt: TGCGCCAGCAGCCTCCTAGCGGGAAGTTGGCAAGAGACCCAGTACTTC
CDR3aa: CASSLLAGSWQETQYF

abundance: NA
j_gene: TRBJ1-2
d_gene: NA
v_gene: TRBV28
CDR3nt: TGTGCCAGCGAAAGTGGGGGGTCTGGCTACACCTTC
CDR3aa: CASESGGSGYTF

abundance: NA
j_gene: TRBJ2-1
d_gene: NA
v_gene: TRBV21-1
CDR3nt: TGTGCCAGCAGCAGCCGGGACAGGTTGGTCCGACCCAACAATGTACGACAGTTCTTC
CDR3aa: CASSSRDRLVRPNNVRQFF

abundance: NA
j_gene: TRBJ1-1
d_gene: NA
v_gene: TRBV7-2
CDR3nt: TGTGCCAGCAGCCTTACTATGAACACTGAAGCTTTCTTT
CDR3aa: CASSLTMNTEAFF

abundance: NA
j_gene: TRBJ2-7
d_gene: TRBD2
v_gene: TRBV2
CDR3nt: TGTGCCAGCAGTGGGACTAGCGGGAGTGTTAACGAGCAGTACTTC
CDR3aa: CASSGTSGSVNEQYF

abundance: NA
j_gene: TRBJ2-1
d_gene: NA
v_gene: TRBV6-1
CDR3nt: TGTGCCAGCAGTGAACTCTTTTACGGTACCTACAATGAGCAGTTCTTC
CDR3aa: CASSELFYGTYNEQFF

abundance: NA
j_gene: TRBJ1-2
d_gene: NA
v_gene: TRBV27
CDR3nt: TGTGCCAGCAGTATGTCGTGGAAGACTAGTACTAACTATGGCTACACCTTC
CDR3aa: CASSMSWKTSTNYGYTF

abundance: NA
j_gene: TRBJ1-2
d_gene: TRBD1
v_gene: TRBV5-3
CDR3nt: TGTGGGCCGGGACAGGGGATTTATGGCTACACCTTC
CDR3aa: CGPGQGIYGYTF